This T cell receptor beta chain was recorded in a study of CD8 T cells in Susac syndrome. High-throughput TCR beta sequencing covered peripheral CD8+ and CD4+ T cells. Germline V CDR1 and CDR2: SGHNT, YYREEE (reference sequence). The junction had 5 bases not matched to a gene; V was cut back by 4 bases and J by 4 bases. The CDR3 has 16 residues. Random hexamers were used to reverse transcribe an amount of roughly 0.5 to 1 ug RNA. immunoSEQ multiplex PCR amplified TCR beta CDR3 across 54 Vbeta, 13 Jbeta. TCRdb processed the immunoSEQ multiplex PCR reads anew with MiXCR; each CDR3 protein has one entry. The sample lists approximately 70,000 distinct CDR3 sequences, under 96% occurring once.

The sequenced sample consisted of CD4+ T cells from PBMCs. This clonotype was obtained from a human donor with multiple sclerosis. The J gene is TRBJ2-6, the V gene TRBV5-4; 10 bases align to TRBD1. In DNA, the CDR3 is TGTGCCAGCAGCGCGGGACAGGGGACAGGGGCCAACGTCCTGACTTTC. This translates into CASSAGQGTGANVLTF.